Listed below are T cell receptor beta chains from one sample, sequenced in a study of memory CD4+ T cells and cytomegalovirus serostatus. Only in-frame clones appear in the TCRdb table, and some are missing; sequencing was by immunoSEQ multiplex PCR. In the table there are just under 95,000 clones, over 70% of which are singletons. The sample consisted of memory CD4+ T cells from blood. All receptors come from an adult in good health and CMV-seropositive. Both conserved end residues are part of each CDR3. Each record gives: J gene, CDR3 length, D gene, V gene, CDR3 DNA, CDR3 protein. A D gene is named only where the DNA matches it firmly.

TRBJ1-1	15	.	TRBV19	TGTGCCAGTAGTATTTTAGGACCGACGAACACTGAAGCTTTCTTT	CASSILGPTNTEAFF
TRBJ2-7	18	TRBD2	TRBV10-1	TGCGCCAGCCCGTCCAGACAGGGGACTAGCGGGCCGACCTACGAGCAGTACTTC	CASPSRQGTSGPTYEQYF
TRBJ2-5	16	TRBD2	TRBV5-1	TGCGCCAGCAGCCAAAGGACTAGCGGGAGTACGGAGACCCAGTACTTC	CASSQRTSGSTETQYF
TRBJ2-6	18	TRBD2	TRBV5-6	TGTGCCAGCAGCTTGAGTCTAGCGGGACCATCTGGGGCCAACGTCCTGACTTTC	CASSLSLAGPSGANVLTF
TRBJ2-5	13	.	TRBV11-1	TGTGCCAGCAGCTTGGGGAGCCAAGAGACCCAGTACTTC	CASSLGSQETQYF
TRBJ1-2	13	.	TRBV19	TGTGCCAGTAGTATCTTCCAGGGATCGGGCTACACCTTC	CASSIFQGSGYTF
TRBJ1-4	16	.	TRBV5-6	TGTGCCAGCAGCATAGGGACCGCGAGGGCTAATGAAAAACTGTTTTTT	CASSIGTARANEKLFF
TRBJ2-3	13	.	TRBV29-1	TGCAGCGTTGAAGAGACTAGCACAGATACGCAGTATTTT	CSVEETSTDTQYF
TRBJ2-5	16	.	TRBV4-1	TGCGCCAGCAGCCAGGACCCAGGCAGGGGTGGGGAGACCCAGTACTTC	CASSQDPGRGGETQYF
TRBJ2-3	15	TRBD1	TRBV5-1	TGCGCCAGCAGCCTCCAGACAGGGATTACAGATACGCAGTATTTT	CASSLQTGITDTQYF
TRBJ2-7	13	.	TRBV7-2	TGTGCCAGCAGCTTACACAGGGAGTACGAGCAGTACTTC	CASSLHREYEQYF
TRBJ2-7	14	TRBD1	TRBV18	TGTGCCAGCTCATCGGGACAGAGAAACTACGAGCAGTACTTC	CASSSGQRNYEQYF